This section outlines one T cell receptor (beta chain) sequence together with its context. Antigen: not known. Amplification of TCR beta CDR3 regions was performed using RNA transcripts as template. HTBI primers were the set used in a first-round RT-PCR of the TCR CDR3. TCRdb itself ran the multiplex PCR reads through MiXCR, one entry per CDR3 protein. The sample contains 600,000 or so distinct CDR3 sequences, approximately 14% of which appear only once. The germline V and J ends were trimmed by 6 bases and 4 bases, with 13 bases remaining between them. This CDR3 has 13 residues. The germline CDR1 and CDR2 sequences are DFQATT and SNEGSKA (reference sequence). These data belong to a study of T cells in Graves' hyperthyroidism and ophthalmopathy. Study-wide results and limits: Before onset, ophthalmopathy was predicted by the model a median roughly 6.8 months earlier.

Clinical symptoms, serum thyroxine and TRAb, thyroid ultrasound and orbital computed tomography were used for the diagnoses. The genes are TRBV20-1 and TRBJ1-5, with D unclear. The sample was blood. This TCR was recovered from a woman aged 50 to 60 with Graves' ophthalmopathy. The chain's CDR3 is CSALGWLNQPQHF. The CDR3 DNA is TGCAGTGCGCTAGGGTGGCTTAATCAGCCCCAGCATTTT.